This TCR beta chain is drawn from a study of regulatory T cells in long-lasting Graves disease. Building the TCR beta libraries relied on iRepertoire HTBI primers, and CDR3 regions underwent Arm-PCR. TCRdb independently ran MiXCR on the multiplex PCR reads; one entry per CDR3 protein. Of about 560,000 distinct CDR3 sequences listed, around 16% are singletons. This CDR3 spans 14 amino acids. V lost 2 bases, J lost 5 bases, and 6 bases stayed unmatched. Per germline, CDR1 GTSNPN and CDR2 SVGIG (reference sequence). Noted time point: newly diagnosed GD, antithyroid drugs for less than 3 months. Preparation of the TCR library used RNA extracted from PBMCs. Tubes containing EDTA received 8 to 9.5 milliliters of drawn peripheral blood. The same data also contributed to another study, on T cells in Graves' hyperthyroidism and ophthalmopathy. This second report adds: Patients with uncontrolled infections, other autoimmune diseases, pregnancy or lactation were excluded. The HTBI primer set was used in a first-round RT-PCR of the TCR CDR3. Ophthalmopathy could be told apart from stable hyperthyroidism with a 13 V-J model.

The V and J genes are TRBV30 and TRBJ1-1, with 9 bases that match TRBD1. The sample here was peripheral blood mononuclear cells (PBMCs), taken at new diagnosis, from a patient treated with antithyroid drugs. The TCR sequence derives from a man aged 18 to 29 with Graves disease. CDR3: CAWSRQGGGTEAFF. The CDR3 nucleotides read TGTGCCTGGAGTCGACAGGGGGGGGGGACTGAAGCTTTCTTT.